A selection of T cell receptor beta chains follows, all from one sample in a study of T cell changes during pregnancy in multiple sclerosis. Profiled with immunoSEQ multiplex PCR; TCRdb holds only in-frame clones, not every one. The data show some 14,000 clones, roughly nine tenths seen once. Sequenced material: CD8+ T cells from peripheral blood mononuclear cells, taken after pregnancy. Receptors were obtained from a female donor in good health, enrolled as a control in a pregnancy study. CDR3s include the opening cysteine and the closing phenylalanine or tryptophan. A D gene is named only where the DNA matches it firmly. Clone size is not always given. Where it is, it says once, few, many or a class for expanded clones.

j_gene,abundance,d_gene,v_gene,CDR3nt,CDR3aa
TRBJ1-1,NA,TRBD1,TRBV30,TGTGCCCGACGGACAGGGGTAAACACTGAAGCTTTCTTT,CARRTGVNTEAFF
TRBJ2-1,NA,TRBD2,TRBV28,TGTGCCAGCAGTTTACGGCTAGCGGGGGACCGCTACAATGAGCAGTTCTTC,CASSLRLAGDRYNEQFF
TRBJ2-7,few,NA,TRBV2,TGTGCCAGCAGTGAAGGGGCCGCCTACGAGCAGTACTTC,CASSEGAAYEQYF
TRBJ2-2,few,NA,TRBV4-1,TGCGCCAGCAGCCAATCTTCGGTCGGGGAGCTGTTTTTT,CASSQSSVGELFF
TRBJ2-6,NA,TRBD1,TRBV19,TGTGCCAGTAGTAAGACAGGGGGCTCTGGGGCCAACGTCCTGACTTTC,CASSKTGGSGANVLTF
TRBJ1-6,NA,NA,TRBV4-1,TGCGCCAGCAGCACCGTGGGGAGCTCCTATAATTCACCCCTCCACTTT,CASSTVGSSYNSPLHF
TRBJ2-1,NA,NA,TRBV6-6,TGTGCCAGCAGTCCGAACCGGGTGGAGCAGTTCTTC,CASSPNRVEQFF
TRBJ1-3,NA,NA,TRBV7-8,TGTGCCAGCAGCACACACCTCTCTGGAAACACCATATATTTT,CASSTHLSGNTIYF
TRBJ2-7,NA,TRBD1,TRBV7-9,TGTGCCAGCAGCCCGGGGACAGACTACGAGCAGTACTTC,CASSPGTDYEQYF
TRBJ2-1,medium-sized,TRBD1,TRBV4-2,TGTGCCAGCAGCCAAGATCCCGGGACAGGGGGCAATGAGCAGTTCTTC,CASSQDPGTGGNEQFF
TRBJ2-4,once,TRBD1,TRBV7-9,TGTGCCAGCAGCCGGGACAGTCACATTCAGTACTTC,CASSRDSHIQYF
TRBJ2-5,NA,NA,TRBV27,TGTGCCAGCAGCTCCGTCGACAGTGGAGAGACCCAGTACTTC,CASSSVDSGETQYF
TRBJ1-1,NA,NA,TRBV19,TGTGCCAGTAGTATTACGGTGAACACTGAAGCTTTCTTT,CASSITVNTEAFF
TRBJ1-1,NA,NA,TRBV7-8,TGTGCCAGCAGCTTATATTCTCAGGGGATCATCACTGAAGCTTTCTTT,CASSLYSQGIITEAFF
TRBJ2-1,NA,NA,TRBV29-1,TGCAGCGTTCCCGGGGGAGAGGGGAAGCACAATGAGCAGTTCTTC,CSVPGGEGKHNEQFF
TRBJ1-5,NA,NA,TRBV19,TGTGCCAGTAGTACTGACAGCCTAAATCAGCCCCAGCATTTT,CASSTDSLNQPQHF
TRBJ2-7,NA,TRBD1,TRBV27,TGTGCCAGCACTCCGGGACAGGGGATTTGGGGGTCCTACGAGCAGTACTTC,CASTPGQGIWGSYEQYF
TRBJ2-7,NA,NA,TRBV15,TGTGCCACCAGCCTAGGAGGGGAGCCCTACGAGCAGTACTTC,CATSLGGEPYEQYF
TRBJ2-3,NA,NA,TRBV7-2,TGTGCCATACCATTGAGCACTGATACGCAGTATTTT,CAIPLSTDTQYF
TRBJ2-2,NA,TRBD2,TRBV30,TGTGCCTGGAGTGTTGACGGGAGGGATACCGGGGAGCTGTTTTTT,CAWSVDGRDTGELFF
TRBJ2-7,NA,TRBD2,TRBV6-1,TGTGCCAGCAGTGTAGAGACTAGCGGCTCCTACGAGCAGTACTTC,CASSVETSGSYEQYF
TRBJ2-3,NA,NA,TRBV27,TGTGCCAGCAGTTTAGGGGCGCGAAATACGCAGTATTTT,CASSLGARNTQYF
TRBJ1-2,NA,NA,TRBV6-5,TGTGCCAGCAGTTATCTCCCGGACAAAAACTATGGCTACACCTTC,CASSYLPDKNYGYTF
TRBJ2-7,once,NA,TRBV5-1,TGCGCCAGCAGCTTGACGACAGGCAGCTCCTACGAGCAGTACTTC,CASSLTTGSSYEQYF
TRBJ2-7,NA,TRBD1,TRBV4-2,TGTGCCAGCAGCCAAGATTCGGGACAGGGTACTTACGAGCAGTACTTC,CASSQDSGQGTYEQYF
TRBJ2-7,NA,NA,TRBV27,TGTGCCAGCAGTGACAACCCGGGGGACTACGAGCAGTACTTC,CASSDNPGDYEQYF
TRBJ1-5,NA,TRBD1,TRBV27,TGTGCCAGCAGTTTAGGGCAGGGGGCGATTCAGCCCCAGCATTTT,CASSLGQGAIQPQHF
TRBJ2-3,NA,NA,TRBV25-1,TGTGCCAGCAGTGCCAGGGCCCAGCGATACAGCACAGATACGCAGTATTTT,CASSARAQRYSTDTQYF
TRBJ2-7,NA,NA,TRBV5-1,TGCGCCAGCAGCTCGGGCTACGAGCAGTACTTC,CASSSGYEQYF
TRBJ1-4,NA,NA,TRBV7-9,TGTGCCAGCACCGAAAATCGGGGGGCAAGAGGTGAAAAACTGTTTTTT,CASTENRGARGEKLFF
TRBJ2-2,NA,TRBD2,TRBV4-1,TGCGCCAGCAGCCAAAGACTAGCGGGGGGGCACACCGGGGAGCTGTTTTTT,CASSQRLAGGHTGELFF
TRBJ1-1,NA,NA,TRBV11-2,TGTGCCAGCAGCTTAGACGCGCTTAGCGAAGCTTTCTTT,CASSLDALSEAFF
TRBJ1-1,once,NA,TRBV29-1,TGCACTAGTAGGGAGGGCACTGAAGCTTTCTTT,CTSREGTEAFF
TRBJ2-7,few,NA,TRBV4-2,TGTGCCAGCAGCCCTCCCATCAGCGACCTCTTCTACGAGCAGTACTTC,CASSPPISDLFYEQYF
TRBJ1-4,NA,TRBD1,TRBV29-1,TGCAGCGTTGAAACAGGGGCGATGAATGAAAAACTGTTTTTT,CSVETGAMNEKLFF
TRBJ1-6,NA,TRBD1,TRBV7-9,TGTGCCAGCAGGGCGACAGGGGATCAGTATAATTCACCCCTCCACTTT,CASRATGDQYNSPLHF
TRBJ2-6,medium-sized,NA,TRBV6-1,TGTGCCAGCAGTGAAGGGAGCTCTGGGGCCAACGTCCTGACTTTC,CASSEGSSGANVLTF
TRBJ2-7,NA,NA,TRBV5-1,TGCGCCAGCAGCTTGCGGCCAGGAAGCTCCTACGAGCAGTACTTC,CASSLRPGSSYEQYF
TRBJ2-7,NA,NA,TRBV6-5,TGTGCCAGCAGTGGCGCAGGGGTATACGAGCAGTACTTC,CASSGAGVYEQYF
TRBJ1-2,NA,NA,TRBV5-5,TGTGCCAGCAGCGAGGACACGACGGGCTATGGCTACACCTTC,CASSEDTTGYGYTF
TRBJ1-1,NA,NA,TRBV5-1,TGCGCCAGCAGCTTGGCAAGGGGTTACACTGAAGCTTTCTTT,CASSLARGYTEAFF
TRBJ2-7,once,NA,TRBV4-3,TGCGCCAGCAGCCAAGGGGCGGGTATCTCACCCCGATACGAGCAGTACTTC,CASSQGAGISPRYEQYF
TRBJ2-1,NA,TRBD2,TRBV30,TGTGCCTGGGCCGGGACTAGATACAATGAGCAGTTCTTC,CAWAGTRYNEQFF
TRBJ2-3,few,TRBD1,TRBV6-1,TGTGCCAGCAGTGAAGCCAGGGGGCCAGATACGCAGTATTTT,CASSEARGPDTQYF
TRBJ2-1,NA,TRBD2,TRBV7-8,TGTGCCAGCAGCTCGGGACTAGGGGGCAATGAGCAGTTCTTC,CASSSGLGGNEQFF
TRBJ2-3,NA,TRBD2,TRBV28,TGTGCCAGCAGTTCTAGCGGGAGGTTCTCAGATACGCAGTATTTT,CASSSSGRFSDTQYF
TRBJ2-6,medium-sized,NA,TRBV15,TGTGCCACCAGCCAAACCGGGGGCTCTGGGGCCAACGTCCTGACTTTC,CATSQTGGSGANVLTF
TRBJ1-1,once,NA,TRBV11-2,TGTGCCAGCAGCTCCTGGCAGGGGTACACTGAAGCTTTCTTT,CASSSWQGYTEAFF
TRBJ2-1,NA,NA,TRBV7-2,TGTGCCAGCAGCTGGGGACTTCGGGGCAATGAGCAGTTCTTC,CASSWGLRGNEQFF
TRBJ2-1,NA,TRBD2,TRBV27,TGTGCCAGCAGTCCGGGTAGCGGGGTGTCCTACAATGAGCAGTTCTTC,CASSPGSGVSYNEQFF
TRBJ2-5,NA,NA,TRBV5-1,TGCGCCAGCAGCTTGGCCACCGGTGGTCCCCTCGGAGAGACCCAGTACTTC,CASSLATGGPLGETQYF
TRBJ1-1,NA,NA,TRBV6-5,TGTGCCAGCAGAGATAGACAGAGGAACACTGAAGCTTTCTTT,CASRDRQRNTEAFF